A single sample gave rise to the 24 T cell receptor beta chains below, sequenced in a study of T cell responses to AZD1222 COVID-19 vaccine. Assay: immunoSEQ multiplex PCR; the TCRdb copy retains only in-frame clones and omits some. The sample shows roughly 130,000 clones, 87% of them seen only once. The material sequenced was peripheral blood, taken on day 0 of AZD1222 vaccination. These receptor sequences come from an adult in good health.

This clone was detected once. For the CDR3, the DNA is TGTGCCAGCAGCGAAGGGGCGCAGGGACGGGGCAATCAGCCCCAGCATTTT. This sequence encodes CASSEGAQGRGNQPQHF. The chain recombines TRBV7-8 with TRBJ1-5, with a possible D match to TRBD1 (5 bases). Trimming pared 5 bases from V and 2 bases from J, leaving 19 bases between. The germline V gene encodes CDR1 SGHVS and CDR2 FQNEAQ. The CDR3 covers 17 residues.

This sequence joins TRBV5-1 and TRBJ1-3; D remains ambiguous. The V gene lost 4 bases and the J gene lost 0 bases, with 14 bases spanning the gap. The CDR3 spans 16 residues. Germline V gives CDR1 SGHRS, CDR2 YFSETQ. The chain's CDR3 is CASSPSGVSSGNTIYF. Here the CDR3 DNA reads TGCGCCAGCAGCCCCTCGGGCGTATCCTCTGGAAACACCATATATTTT.

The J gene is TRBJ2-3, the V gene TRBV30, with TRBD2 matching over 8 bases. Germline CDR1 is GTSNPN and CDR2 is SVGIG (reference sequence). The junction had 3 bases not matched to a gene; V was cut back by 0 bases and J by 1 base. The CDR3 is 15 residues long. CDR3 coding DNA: TGTGCCTGGAGTGTACAGACTAGCGGCACAGATACGCAGTATTTT. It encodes CAWSVQTSGTDTQYF.

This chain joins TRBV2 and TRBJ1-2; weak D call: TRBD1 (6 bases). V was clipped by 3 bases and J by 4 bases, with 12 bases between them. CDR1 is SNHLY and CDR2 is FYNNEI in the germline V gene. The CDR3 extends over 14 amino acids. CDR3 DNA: TGTGCCAGCAGTGATAACAGGGCTGTCTATGGCTACACCTTC. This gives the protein CASSDNRAVYGYTF.

In DNA form, the CDR3 reads TGTGCCAGCAGCGCCGGGACAGCATCTTCGAATTCACCCCTCCACTTT. Translated: CASSAGTASSNSPLHF. The chain has TRBV5-6 and TRBJ1-6, with TRBD1 matching 7 bases. Germline lookup yields CDR1 SGHDT and CDR2 YYEEEE. With 4 bases clipped from V and 7 bases from J, the junction kept 11 bases outside the gene matches. The CDR3 contains 16 residues.

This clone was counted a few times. The CDR3 region is CASSQSYSRNQPQHF. The DNA of the CDR3 is TGTGCCAGCAGCCAATCGTACAGCCGCAATCAGCCCCAGCATTTT. The rearrangement uses TRBV16 and TRBJ1-5; no clear D gene. This CDR3 has 15 residues. CDR1 and CDR2 from the germline V gene are KGHSY and FQNENV. Trimming took 0 bases from V and 2 from J, leaving 8 bases between them.

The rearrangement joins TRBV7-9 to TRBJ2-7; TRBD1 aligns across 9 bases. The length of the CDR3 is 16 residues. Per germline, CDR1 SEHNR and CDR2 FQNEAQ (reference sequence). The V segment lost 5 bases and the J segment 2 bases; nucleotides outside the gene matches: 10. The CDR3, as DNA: TGTGCCAGCAGCCTAGACAGGGGGGACCGAACCTACGAGCAGTACTTC. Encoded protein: CASSLDRGDRTYEQYF. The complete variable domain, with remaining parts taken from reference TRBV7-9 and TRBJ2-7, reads DTGVSQNPRHKITKRGQNVTFRCDPISEHNRLYWYRQTLGQGPEFLTYFQNEAQLEKSRLLSDRFSAERPKGSFSTLEIQRTEQGDSAMYLCASSLDRGDRTYEQYFGPGTRLTVT.

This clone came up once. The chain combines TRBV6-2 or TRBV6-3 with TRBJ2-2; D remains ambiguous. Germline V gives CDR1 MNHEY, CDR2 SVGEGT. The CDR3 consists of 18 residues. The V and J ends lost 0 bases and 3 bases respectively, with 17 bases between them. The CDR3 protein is CASSYSNHGRRDTGELFF. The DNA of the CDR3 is TGTGCCAGCAGTTACTCGAACCATGGTAGGAGAGACACCGGGGAGCTGTTTTTT.

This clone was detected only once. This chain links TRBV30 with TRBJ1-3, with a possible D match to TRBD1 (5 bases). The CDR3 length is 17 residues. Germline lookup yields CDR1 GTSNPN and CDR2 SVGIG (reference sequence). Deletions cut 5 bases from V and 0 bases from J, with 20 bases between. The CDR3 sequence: CAWGYSWDVGSGNTIYF. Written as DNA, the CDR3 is TGTGCCTGGGGGTACTCCTGGGACGTTGGCTCTGGAAACACCATATATTTT.

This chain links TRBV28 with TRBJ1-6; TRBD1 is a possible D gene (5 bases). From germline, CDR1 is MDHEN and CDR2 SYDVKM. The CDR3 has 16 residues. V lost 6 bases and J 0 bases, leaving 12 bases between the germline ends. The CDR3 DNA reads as TGTGCCAGCAGCTTGGGGCCCGGCTCCTATAATTCACCCCTCCACTTT. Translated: CASSLGPGSYNSPLHF.

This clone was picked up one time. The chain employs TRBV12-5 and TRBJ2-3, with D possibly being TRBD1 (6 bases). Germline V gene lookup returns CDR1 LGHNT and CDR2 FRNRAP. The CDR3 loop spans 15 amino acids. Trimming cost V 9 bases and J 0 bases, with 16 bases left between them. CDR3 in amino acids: CASSDSDRSTDTQYF. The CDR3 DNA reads TGTGCTAGCTCCGACTCGGACAGAAGCACAGATACGCAGTATTTT.

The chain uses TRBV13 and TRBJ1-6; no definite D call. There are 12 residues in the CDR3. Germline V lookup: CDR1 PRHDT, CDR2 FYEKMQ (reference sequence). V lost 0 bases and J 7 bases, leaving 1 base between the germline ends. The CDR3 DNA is TGTGCCAGCAGCTTAGGCAATTCACCCCTCCACTTT. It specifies CASSLGNSPLHF.

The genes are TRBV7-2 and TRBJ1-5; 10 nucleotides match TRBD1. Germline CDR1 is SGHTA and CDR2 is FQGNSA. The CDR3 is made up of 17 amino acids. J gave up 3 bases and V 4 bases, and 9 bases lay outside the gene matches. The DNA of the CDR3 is TGTGCCAGCAGCTCCCGGACAGGGGGGAGGAACAATCAGCCCCAGCATTTT. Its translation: CASSSRTGGRNNQPQHF. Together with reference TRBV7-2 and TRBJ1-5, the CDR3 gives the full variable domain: GAGVSQSPSNKVTEKGKDVELRCDPISGHTALYWYRQSLGQGLEFLIYFQGNSAPDKSGLPSDRFSAERTGGSVSTLTIQRTQQEDSAVYLCASSSRTGGRNNQPQHFGDGTRLSIL.

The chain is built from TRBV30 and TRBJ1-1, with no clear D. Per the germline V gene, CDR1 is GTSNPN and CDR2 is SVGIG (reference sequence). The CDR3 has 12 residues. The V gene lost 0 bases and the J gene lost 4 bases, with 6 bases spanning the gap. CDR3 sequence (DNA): TGTGCCTGGAGTGTTCAGGTCACTGAAGCTTTCTTT. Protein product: CAWSVQVTEAFF.

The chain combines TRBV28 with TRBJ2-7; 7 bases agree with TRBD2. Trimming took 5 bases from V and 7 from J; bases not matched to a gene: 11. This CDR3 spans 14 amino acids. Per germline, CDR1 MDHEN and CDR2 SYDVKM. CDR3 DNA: TGTGCCAGCAGTCCTCCTCCCCCAGCGGGGGAGCAGTACTTC. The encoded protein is CASSPPPPAGEQYF.

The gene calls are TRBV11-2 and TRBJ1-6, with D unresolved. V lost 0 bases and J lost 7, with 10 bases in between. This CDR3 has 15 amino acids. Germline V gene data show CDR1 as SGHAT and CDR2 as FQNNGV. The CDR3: CASSLDPGPNSPLHF. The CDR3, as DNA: TGTGCCAGCAGCTTAGATCCGGGCCCAAATTCACCCCTCCACTTT.

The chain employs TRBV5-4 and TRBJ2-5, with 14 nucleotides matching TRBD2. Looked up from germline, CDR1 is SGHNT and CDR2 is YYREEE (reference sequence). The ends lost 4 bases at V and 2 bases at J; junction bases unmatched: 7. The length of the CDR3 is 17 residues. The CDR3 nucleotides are TGTGCCAGCAGCACTGGGACTAGCGGGGGTGCACAAGAGACCCAGTACTTC. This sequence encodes CASSTGTSGGAQETQYF.

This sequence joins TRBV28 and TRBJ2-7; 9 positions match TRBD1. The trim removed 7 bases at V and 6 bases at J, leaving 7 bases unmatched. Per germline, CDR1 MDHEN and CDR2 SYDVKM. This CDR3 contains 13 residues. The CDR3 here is CASTRDRVFEQYF. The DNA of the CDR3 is TGTGCCAGCACCCGGGACAGGGTATTCGAGCAGTACTTC.

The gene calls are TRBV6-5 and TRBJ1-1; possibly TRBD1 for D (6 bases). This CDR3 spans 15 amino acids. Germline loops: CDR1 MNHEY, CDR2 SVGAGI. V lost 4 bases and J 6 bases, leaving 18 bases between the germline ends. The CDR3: CASSSSRLRGPEAFF. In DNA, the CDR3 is TGTGCCAGCAGTTCGTCCCGCCTCAGGGGACCTGAAGCTTTCTTT.

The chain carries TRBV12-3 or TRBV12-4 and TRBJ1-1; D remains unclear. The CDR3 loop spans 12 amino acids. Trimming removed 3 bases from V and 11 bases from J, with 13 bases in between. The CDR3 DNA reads TGTGCCAGCAGTTTTGGAGGGCTTGGGGCTTTCTTT. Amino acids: CASSFGGLGAFF.

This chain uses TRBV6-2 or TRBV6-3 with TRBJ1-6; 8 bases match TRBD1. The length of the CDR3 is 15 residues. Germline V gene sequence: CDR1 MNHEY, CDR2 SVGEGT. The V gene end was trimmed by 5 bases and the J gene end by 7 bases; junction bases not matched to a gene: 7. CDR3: CASSAGQGRNSPLHF. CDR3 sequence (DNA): TGTGCCAGCAGTGCCGGACAGGGTCGAAATTCACCCCTCCACTTT.

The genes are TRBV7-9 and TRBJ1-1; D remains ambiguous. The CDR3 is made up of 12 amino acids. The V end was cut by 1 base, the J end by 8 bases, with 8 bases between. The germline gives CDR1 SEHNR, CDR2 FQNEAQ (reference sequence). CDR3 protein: CASSLERTEAFF. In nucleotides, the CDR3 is TGTGCCAGCAGCTTAGAGAGGACGGAAGCTTTCTTT.

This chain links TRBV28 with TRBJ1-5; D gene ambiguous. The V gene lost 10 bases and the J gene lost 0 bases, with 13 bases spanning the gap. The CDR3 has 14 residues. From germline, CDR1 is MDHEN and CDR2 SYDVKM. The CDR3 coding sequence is TGTGCCACCTATTATGTAGATAGCAATCAGCCCCAGCATTTT. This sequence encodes CATYYVDSNQPQHF.

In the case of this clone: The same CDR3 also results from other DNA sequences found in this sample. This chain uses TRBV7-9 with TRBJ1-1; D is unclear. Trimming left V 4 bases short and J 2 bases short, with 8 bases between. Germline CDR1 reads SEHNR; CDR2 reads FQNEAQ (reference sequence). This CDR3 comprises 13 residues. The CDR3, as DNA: TGTGCCAGCAGCTCCCAAGGTAACACTGAAGCTTTCTTT. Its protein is CASSSQGNTEAFF.